One TCR beta chain is described in this entry. This clonotype showed up just a few times. Its target antigen remains unknown. The input lacks base qualities; no much larger clone sits a single base away. This specimen belongs to a study of T cells after yellow fever vaccination (dated by TCRdb to the late 2010s). Regarding the complete study: The SMART-Seq v4 Ultra Low Input RNA kit was used to prepare libraries from fractions with low cell numbers. To follow T-cell clones before and after both primary and booster YFV17D yellow fever vaccination, bulk TCR alpha and beta repertoires underwent longitudinal sequencing. Two healthy male donors, one aged 18 to 29 and one aged 30 to 40 years, were included in the cohort. Bulk PBMC replicates and cell subsets were isolated from blood drawn at multiple timepoints before and after both primary and secondary immunization. General study outcomes and caveats: The secondary T-cell response was weaker than the primary response but faster, peaking on day 5 instead of day 15. Computational filtering was required because FACS-sorted repertoires could contain abundant contaminating clonotypes from the bulk population. A small share of clonotypes was detected in both CD4 and CD8 compartments, with the overlap likely arising from convergent recombination. After the booster, most clones that had expanded after primary vaccination were detected again (almost 97% of CD4 and around nine tenths of CD8), suggesting broad maintenance of memory. The study included only a couple of donors, which limits how far the findings can be generalized.

According to the study, the label for this sample's treatment or condition signals: live attenuated yellow fever vaccine strain. At every blood-draw timepoint, two biological replicates of bulk PBMCs were collected. A standard Ficoll-Paque protocol was used to isolate PBMCs from peripheral blood. TriZol was used to extract RNA from bulk PBMCs, from CD4 and CD8 fractions, and from dextramer-positive and dextramer-negative fractions. Synthesis of TCR cDNA relied on 5'RACE template switching, a step that introduced a universal primer site along with unique molecular identifiers. Priming of cDNA synthesis was performed from both the TCR alpha and TCR beta constant segments. Libraries were amplified in two PCR steps, with sample barcodes and sequencing adapters added in the second step. Libraries were sequenced on Illumina HiSeq 2500 (2x100 bp) or NovaSeq (2x150 bp). The paper's data handling went like this. Demultiplexing of reads and collapsing into UMI consensus sequences were performed with MIGEC, and V(D)J alignment was carried out with MiXCR. Clonotypes responding to the vaccine were identified with edgeR on replicate PBMC samples, with the criteria of FDR below 0.01 and a log2 fold change above 5 up to day 15. CD4 or CD8 identity was assigned to each bulk clonotype according to whether the clonotype was present at higher abundance in the sequenced CD4 repertoire or the sequenced CD8 repertoire. TCRdb applied fastp at Q25 and MiXCR to the public reads, then kept only in-frame beta chains. Records with the same CDR3 protein are collapsed into one entry carrying the most frequent genes and DNA. The V and J calls here are based on TCRdb, not the publication. The sample table contains around 590,000 distinct CDR3 sequences; only one count was recorded for roughly 12% of them. The ten top clones hold around 14% of the sample.

The germline V gene specifies SGHTA as CDR1 and FQGNSA as CDR2. The CDR3 runs 13 residues from the cysteine to the phenylalanine. Only CDR3 DNA remains: 39 bases, in frame from the first base. At the junction V is shortened by 0 bases and J by 8 bases; bases outside the gene matches: 1. The chain couples TRBV7-2 to TRBJ2-1; TRBD2 matches 7 bases in the middle. The source is a man aged 25-40 years who received the YFV17D yellow fever vaccine. This material consisted of PBMCs, taken on the day of the yellow fever booster vaccination. This receptor has the CDR3 CASSLAREDEQFF. The nucleotides read TGTGCCAGCAGCTTAGCCCGGGAGGATGAGCAGTTCTTC. The variable domain in full, with residues beyond the CDR3 obtained from the reference TRBV7-2 and TRBJ2-1 genes, is GAGVSQSPSNKVTEKGKDVELRCDPISGHTALYWYRQSLGQGLEFLIYFQGNSAPDKSGLPSDRFSAERTGGSVSTLTIQRTQQEDSAVYLCASSLAREDEQFFGPGTRLTVL.